The source of this T cell receptor (beta chain) is a study of CD8 T cells in ankylosing spondylitis (dated by TCRdb to 2016 to 2017). About the study as a whole: The study profiled T cell receptor beta repertoires in healthy donors and ankylosing spondylitis patients to find disease-linked TCR variants. Samples of peripheral blood were taken, and for ankylosing spondylitis patients, synovial fluid was collected as well. The full study cohort was made up of about two dozen ankylosing spondylitis patients and 108 healthy donors.

Paper-wide results and their limitations: The disease-linked clones had a CD8+ phenotype and were found at relatively low frequencies in peripheral blood. Blood from ankylosing spondylitis patients appeared to be characterized by a TCR beta motif made up of seven or eight highly homologous amino acid variants. Some TCR beta motif variants had previously been reported in synovial fluid and blood of reactive arthritis patients, which suggested common disease-initiation mechanisms. According to the report, matched synovial fluid samples from ankylosing spondylitis patients were significantly enriched for the disease-linked clones.

Only a few counts were recorded for this clonotype. Its specific antigen is unknown. Within one base of it there is no much larger clone, and no base qualities were kept. Sequencing was performed on an Illumina HiSeq 2500. Quantitative 5'-RACE with molecular barcodes was the method used to prepare the TCR beta libraries. The paper's processing steps were these. A new computational method, built on a probabilistic model of VDJ rearrangement, was used to identify disease-linked TCR variants. TCRdb itself trimmed the public reads at Q25 with fastp, ran MiXCR and retained productive beta chains. Each record represents a unique CDR3 protein, reported with the most common genes and DNA among its rows. TCRdb, not the original authors, processed these V and J calls. Here the sample has about 220,000 distinct CDR3 sequences; 10% to 13% occur a single time. The ten largest clones add up to approximately 20% of the sample.

Per the germline V gene, SGHVS is the CDR1 and FQNEAQ is the CDR2. The CDR3 sequence holds 15 residues, the cysteine and phenylalanine included. Solely the CDR3 DNA is kept, with 45 bases framed from the first base. V gives up 7 bases and J gives up 4 bases, and the segment between their germline ends measures 19 bases. Specimen: blood, either unsorted or a sorted T cell fraction (not recorded which). The TCR originated in a male donor with ankylosing spondylitis or in good health (not recorded which). This chain joins TRBV7-8 to TRBJ2-5; 6 matching bases give a weak D call of TRBD2. The nucleotide sequence reads as follows: TGTGCCAGCAACCGAGAAGGCGGAGGGGCAGAGACCCAGTACTTC. Its translation reads: CASNREGGGAETQYF.